Below are 3 T cell receptor beta chains sequenced from a single sample in a study of shared clonotypes between healthy human individuals. As defined, naive CD8 cells were CD45RO-negative and positively selected for CCR7, with terminally differentiated effector memory CD45RA+ cells excluded. The method was immunoSEQ multiplex PCR; TCRdb's version includes in-frame clones alone and lacks a portion of them. The sample has roughly 650,000 clones, around 96% seen once; the top ten hold more than 0.085%. Sequencing used naive CD8+ T cells sorted from blood. These receptors originate from a woman younger than 45 in good health.

As regards this clone: A junction end diverges from the germline sequence, so it may reflect a read error. The J gene is TRBJ1-1, the V gene TRBV27; D remains unclear. The germline CDR1 and CDR2 sequences are MNHEY and SMNVEV (reference sequence). CDR3 length equals 13 residues. The CDR3 reads CASSFAGNPEAFF. CDR3 DNA: TGTGCCAGCAGTTTTGCGGGGAACCCTGAAGCTTTCTTT.

This chain joins TRBV5-4 and TRBJ1-1; D gene ambiguous. V was cut by 3 bases and J by 6 bases, with 6 bases left in between. CDR3 size: 11 residues. CDR1 SGHNT and CDR2 YYREEE come from the germline V gene (reference sequence). CDR3 nucleotides: TGTGCCAGCAGCTACGAATCTGAAGCTTTCTTT. Translating it yields CASSYESEAFF.

The chain is built from TRBV27 and TRBJ1-1; 10 bases are shared with TRBD1. The CDR3 has 15 amino acids. Germline CDR1 and CDR2: MNHEY and SMNVEV (reference sequence). V shed 5 bases, J shed 6 bases, and the junction held 9 bases outside the gene matches. The CDR3 DNA is TGTGCCAGCAGTCCGGCGGGACAGGGGTCAGCTGAAGCTTTCTTT. This encodes CASSPAGQGSAEAFF.